Below are 16 T cell receptor beta chains sequenced from a single sample in a study of human T cells and chemical hapten exposure. Blood, whole and unfractionated, served as the source for total RNA extraction. Library preparation tagged each individual cDNA molecule with a unique molecular identifier. A single record per CDR3 protein comes from TCRdb applying MiXCR to the reads. The profile shows fewer than 150,000 distinct CDR3 sequences, about 8.9% of them singletons. What was sequenced was whole blood. The receptors were sampled from a human donor in good health. Some clones in this sample may be carry-over from other donors' samples.

This clonotype occurred many times. V and J are TRBV12-3 or TRBV12-4 and TRBJ1-2; 9 bases map to TRBD1. The J segment lost 8 bases and the V segment lost 5 bases, leaving 9 bases of the junction unmatched. This CDR3 is 14 amino acids long. The CDR3, as DNA: TGTGCCAGCAGTAATCTACAGGGGGCCGGAGGCTACACCTTC. Translating it yields CASSNLQGAGGYTF.

This clonotype was counted between two and nine times. The V call is TRBV10-3, the J call TRBJ2-3, with 8 bases fitting TRBD1. The ends lost 7 bases at V and 6 bases at J; junction bases unmatched: 6. CDR3 length: 13 residues. CDR1 is ENHRY and CDR2 is SYGVKD in the germline V gene. The CDR3 spells CAINPTGGDTQYF. CDR3 in DNA: TGTGCCATCAATCCTACAGGGGGGGATACGCAGTATTTT.

This clonotype was found many times. The rearrangement joins TRBV6-2 or TRBV6-3 to TRBJ2-1, with 8 bases identical to TRBD2. CDR1 is MNHEY and CDR2 is SVGEGT in the germline V gene. V lost 2 bases to trimming and J lost 1 base; unmatched junction nucleotides: 10. This CDR3 has 18 amino acids. CDR3: CASSYLGLVQTSYNEQFF. CDR3 sequence (DNA): TGTGCCAGCAGTTACCTGGGACTAGTTCAAACTTCCTACAATGAGCAGTTCTTC.

This clonotype was counted many times. This chain links TRBV5-1 with TRBJ2-1, with D perhaps matching TRBD1 or TRBD2 (5 bases each). The germline gives CDR1 SGHRS, CDR2 YFSETQ. This CDR3 spans 13 amino acids. Trimming removed 2 bases from V and 7 bases from J, with 10 bases in between. CDR3 in amino acids: CASSFFEGNEQFF. The CDR3 DNA is TGCGCCAGCAGCTTTTTCGAGGGGAATGAGCAGTTCTTC.

This chain links TRBV14 with TRBJ2-6; tentatively, D is TRBD1 (6 bases). Trimming pared 4 bases from V and 0 bases from J, leaving 10 bases between. The germline CDR1 and CDR2 sequences are SGHDN and FVKESK. The CDR3 has 16 amino acids. The CDR3 sequence: CASSPWTVSGANVLTF. For the CDR3, the DNA is TGTGCCAGCAGCCCCTGGACAGTCTCTGGGGCCAACGTCCTGACTTTC.

Note on this clonotype: At one end, the junction sequence differs from germline, possibly due to a read error. The V and J genes are TRBV5-5 and TRBJ2-2; the match to TRBD1 covers 7 bases. The CDR3 consists of 15 residues. CDR1 and CDR2 (germline): SGHKS, YYEKEE (reference sequence). The CDR3 nucleotides read TGTGCCAGCAGCTGGGAGACAGGGAACCCCGGGGAGCTGTTTTTT. This translates into CASSWETGNPGELFF.

This chain links TRBV20-1 with TRBJ2-3, with TRBD2 matching 9 bases. After removal of 3 bases from V and 2 bases from J, the junction contained 9 bases not matched to a gene. The CDR3 totals 16 residues. In germline, CDR1 is DFQATT, CDR2 SNEGSKA (reference sequence). The CDR3: CSASGTSFPFTDTQYF. CDR3 DNA sequence: TGCAGTGCTAGCGGGACTAGCTTCCCTTTCACAGATACGCAGTATTTT.

This clonotype showed up many times. This CDR3 is CSVAGQPNTEAFF. The CDR3 DNA sequence: TGCAGCGTGGCCGGACAGCCGAACACTGAAGCTTTCTTT. The chain links TRBV29-1 to TRBJ1-1, with D possibly matching TRBD1 (6 bases). The CDR3 is 13 residues long. Germline V gene sequence: CDR1 SQVTM, CDR2 ANQGSEA. V lost 6 bases to trimming and J lost 1 base, with 12 bases between them.

This clonotype was seen ten or more times. The chain joins TRBV7-9 to TRBJ1-1; D remains unclear. V dropped 1 base and J dropped 0 bases, with 6 bases sitting between them. Germline V gene data show CDR1 as SEHNR and CDR2 as FQNEAQ (reference sequence). The CDR3 contains 14 residues. The CDR3 spells CASSLERMNTEAFF. The CDR3 nucleotides are TGTGCCAGCAGCTTAGAACGGATGAACACTGAAGCTTTCTTT.

This clonotype occurred a few times. This chain links TRBV5-6 with TRBJ2-7; the D gene could be TRBD1 or TRBD2 (5 bases each). Germline-derived CDR1 and CDR2 are SGHDT and YYEEEE. The CDR3 has 16 residues. Deletions cut 4 bases from V and 0 bases from J, with 17 bases between. The CDR3 DNA reads as TGTGCCAGCAGCCCGGACCGGGGCGGTTTCTCCTACGAGCAGTACTTC. Translating gives CASSPDRGGFSYEQYF.

This clonotype was seen a handful of times. This sequence joins TRBV27 and TRBJ2-5, with TRBD1 matching over 9 bases. CDR3 length: 14 amino acids. Germline V gene data show CDR1 as MNHEY and CDR2 as SMNVEV (reference sequence). The V segment lost 4 bases and the J segment 4 bases; nucleotides outside the gene matches: 4. The CDR3 sequence is CASSSDRGGETQYF. The CDR3 DNA is TGTGCCAGCAGTTCGGACAGGGGAGGAGAGACCCAGTACTTC.

This chain uses TRBV6-6 with TRBJ2-7; 9 bases line up with TRBD2. CDR1 and CDR2 from the germline V gene are MNHNY and SVGAGI (reference sequence). Trimming took 6 bases from V and 5 from J; bases not matched to a gene: 11. This CDR3 region has 15 residues. In DNA form, the CDR3 reads TGTGCCAGCAGACCCGGGACTAGCACACCCGACGAGCAGTACTTC. As protein: CASRPGTSTPDEQYF.

This chain joins TRBV20-1 and TRBJ2-3; tentative D call: TRBD2 (5 bases). There are 15 residues in the CDR3. Germline-derived CDR1 and CDR2 are DFQATT and SNEGSKA (reference sequence). V lost 3 bases and J lost 0, with 13 bases in between. DNA for the CDR3: TGCAGTGCTAGCCTAGGGAGACCAAGCACAGATACGCAGTATTTT. This sequence encodes CSASLGRPSTDTQYF.

The table lists this clonotype with a few counts. The J gene is TRBJ2-3, the V gene TRBV5-1; D is perhaps TRBD2 (7 bases). Trimming shortened V by 0 bases and J by 0 bases, and 11 bases separated the two germline ends. The CDR3 runs to 16 residues. Germline loops: CDR1 SGHRS, CDR2 YFSETQ. The CDR3 DNA reads as TGCGCCAGCAGCTTGGCCGGGGGGCCAAGCACAGATACGCAGTATTTT. This gives the protein CASSLAGGPSTDTQYF. The complete variable domain, with remaining parts taken from reference TRBV5-1 and TRBJ2-3, reads KAGVTQTPRYLIKTRGQQVTLSCSPISGHRSVSWYQQTPGQGLQFLFEYFSETQRNKGNFPGRFSGRQFSNSRSEMNVSTLELGDSALYLCASSLAGGPSTDTQYFGPGTRLTVL.

A few counts support this clonotype. Here the CDR3 DNA reads TGTGCCAGCAGCCCCCGGGGCGTCTCCTACGAGCAGTACTTC. Its translation is CASSPRGVSYEQYF. The chain combines TRBV7-2 with TRBJ2-7; tentatively, D is TRBD1 or TRBD2 (5 bases each). Trimming removed 5 bases at V and 0 bases at J, with 11 bases between. The germline V gene has CDR1 SGHTA and CDR2 FQGNSA. The CDR3 extends over 14 amino acids.

This clonotype was found a few times. V is TRBV7-6 and J is TRBJ2-5, with TRBD2 identical over 11 bases. The CDR3 totals 16 residues. V lost 4 bases and J lost 0; bases outside the gene matches: 4. Per germline, CDR1 SGHVS and CDR2 FNYEAQ. The CDR3 nucleotides are TGTGCCAGCAGCTCCCGACTAGCGGGAAACCAAGAGACCCAGTACTTC. This encodes CASSSRLAGNQETQYF.